The 31 T cell receptor beta chains presented below share a single source sample, sequenced in a study of T-cell reconstitution after alpha-beta-depleted transplantation in children. Unique molecular identifiers tagged the TCRbeta library. TCRdb processed the PCR reads anew with MiXCR; each CDR3 protein has one entry. The sample lists roughly 100,000 distinct CDR3 sequences; roughly 7.1% were seen once. Sample: PBMCs, taken before TCRalphabeta/CD19-depleted stem cell transplant. The receptors stem from a boy between 2 and 10 years old with acute lymphoblastic leukemia, due to receive a stem cell transplant.

This clonotype was detected only a few times. The genes are TRBV12-3 or TRBV12-4 and TRBJ1-2; D is unresolved. This CDR3 has 12 residues. Trimming took 3 bases from V and 5 from J, leaving 7 bases between them. Here the CDR3 DNA reads TGTGCCAGCAGTTTCGGCCTTTATGGCTACACCTTC. This codes for CASSFGLYGYTF.

This clonotype occurred many times. The junction and the germline gene differ at one end; a read error may be behind it. The chain links TRBV11-3 to TRBJ2-2, with D hard to call. The CDR3 sequence is 15 residues long. Germline V CDR1 and CDR2: SGHNT, YENEEA. CDR3 sequence: CASSLELTNPGELFF. CDR3 nucleotide sequence: TGTGCCAGCAGCTTGGAGCTCACGAACCCCGGGGAGCTGTTTTTT.

This clonotype has a handful of counts. The chain uses TRBV6-1 and TRBJ2-7, with D perhaps given as TRBD1 or TRBD2 (7 bases each). Trimming shortened V by 5 bases and J by 2 bases, and 25 bases separated the two germline ends. CDR3 length: 18 amino acids. Germline V gives CDR1 MNHNS, CDR2 SASEGT. CDR3 region: CASSPQGLRGGGTYEQYF. CDR3 nucleotides: TGTGCCAGCAGTCCACAGGGGCTCCGGGGCGGGGGTACCTACGAGCAGTACTTC.

The chain recombines TRBV5-6 with TRBJ2-7; TRBD1 is a possible D gene (6 bases). This CDR3 region has 14 residues. Germline lookup yields CDR1 SGHDT and CDR2 YYEEEE. V was shortened by 3 bases and J by 5 bases, with 15 bases between the two germline ends. This CDR3 is CASSYNTGLHEQYF. The CDR3 DNA reads TGTGCCAGCAGCTATAACACAGGGCTGCACGAGCAGTACTTC. Drawing the rest from reference TRBV5-6 and TRBJ2-7, the complete variable domain is DAGVTQSPTHLIKTRGQQVTLRCSPKSGHDTVSWYQQALGQGPQFIFQYYEEEERQRGNFPDRFSGHQFPNYSSELNVNALLLGDSALYLCASSYNTGLHEQYFGPGTRLTVT.

The V gene is TRBV5-1, the J gene TRBJ1-1; D is perhaps TRBD1 (5 bases). This CDR3 is 16 amino acids long. Trimming took 4 bases from V and 1 from J, leaving 17 bases between them. Germline V gene lookup returns CDR1 SGHRS and CDR2 YFSETQ. CDR3 in amino acids: CASSPDGVGENTEAFF. CDR3 nucleotides: TGCGCCAGCAGCCCCGACGGAGTAGGGGAGAACACTGAAGCTTTCTTT.

The rearrangement joins TRBV29-1 to TRBJ2-1; TRBD2 agrees at 15 bases. The germline V gene has CDR1 SQVTM and CDR2 ANQGSEA. J was trimmed by 7 bases and V by 4 bases; bases with no gene match: 14. CDR3 size: 18 residues. The CDR3 protein is CSVGGGLAGGRRMNEQFF. The CDR3 bases are TGCAGCGTTGGCGGCGGACTAGCGGGGGGGCGAAGAATGAATGAGCAGTTCTTC.

The J gene is TRBJ2-7, the V gene TRBV3-1, with TRBD2 matching 7 bases. The CDR3 length is 15 residues. J gave up 0 bases and V 11 bases, and 13 bases lay outside the gene matches. Germline V gives CDR1 LGHDT, CDR2 YNNKEL (reference sequence). The chain's CDR3 is CASCQGAGRSYEQYF. The CDR3 DNA is TGTGCCTCCTGCCAAGGAGCGGGGCGCTCCTACGAGCAGTACTTC.

Many counts were recorded for this clonotype. The chain couples TRBV9 to TRBJ2-3; a possible D gene is TRBD1 (7 bases). The CDR3 totals 14 residues. Deletions cut 6 bases from V and 5 bases from J, with 16 bases between. The germline gives CDR1 SGDLS, CDR2 YYNGEE. The CDR3 DNA follows: TGTGCCAGCAACCTAGGGGGCGGGGTAGATACGCAGTATTTT. It is translated as CASNLGGGVDTQYF.

The gene calls are TRBV20-1 and TRBJ2-2; unclear D gene. Germline CDR1 DFQATT, CDR2 SNEGSKA (reference sequence). The CDR3 spans 12 residues. The V end lost 4 bases, the J end lost 3 bases, and 6 bases lay between the germline ends. The CDR3 is CSATDHTGELFF. In nucleotides, the CDR3 is TGCAGTGCTACAGACCACACCGGGGAGCTGTTTTTT.

V and J are TRBV20-1 and TRBJ2-5, with D possibly being TRBD2 (6 bases). Germline loops: CDR1 DFQATT, CDR2 SNEGSKA (reference sequence). V was trimmed by 3 bases and J by 5 bases, leaving 25 bases between them. The CDR3 contains 17 residues. The CDR3 loop reads CSARGGGGAHPGETQYF. The CDR3 nucleotides read TGCAGTGCTAGGGGGGGAGGAGGGGCTCATCCGGGGGAGACCCAGTACTTC.

This clonotype was observed many times. The rearrangement uses TRBV19 and TRBJ2-1; TRBD1 is a possible D gene (5 bases). The V end lost 3 bases, the J end lost 7 bases, and 10 bases lay between the germline ends. From germline, CDR1 is LNHDA and CDR2 SQIVND (reference sequence). The CDR3 totals 13 residues. The DNA of the CDR3 is TGTGCCAGTAGTATGTCCAGGGTAAATGAGCAGTTCTTC. Residues: CASSMSRVNEQFF.

This clonotype was observed a handful of times. The rearrangement uses TRBV5-6 and TRBJ1-1; perhaps TRBD1 as D (5 bases). Germline V gene lookup returns CDR1 SGHDT and CDR2 YYEEEE. V gave up 4 bases and J gave up 4 bases, with 20 bases separating them. The CDR3 extends over 16 amino acids. CDR3 residues: CASSLWEGNGFTEAFF. The CDR3 nucleotides are TGTGCCAGCAGCCTCTGGGAGGGGAATGGGTTCACTGAAGCTTTCTTT.

This clonotype was seen repeatedly, ten times or more. The chain combines TRBV5-6 with TRBJ1-2, with 10 bases matching TRBD1. Unmatched junction bases numbered 2, after V lost 4 bases and J lost 2 bases. Germline V gene sequence: CDR1 SGHDT, CDR2 YYEEEE. This CDR3 has 14 amino acids. The chain's CDR3 is CASSKDRGNYGYTF. The CDR3 DNA reads as TGTGCCAGCAGCAAGGACAGGGGGAACTATGGCTACACCTTC.

Many counts were recorded for this clonotype. The CDR3 DNA reads as TGTGCCAGCAGCCCGGGGACAACCTCCTACAATGAGCAGTTCTTC. Protein: CASSPGTTSYNEQFF. The chain employs TRBV7-3 and TRBJ2-1; D perhaps matches TRBD1 (6 bases). Trimming pared 5 bases from V and 0 bases from J, leaving 11 bases between. Germline CDR1 reads SGHTA; CDR2 reads FQGTGA. The CDR3 runs 15 residues.

This clonotype was detected many times. The genes are TRBV7-9 and TRBJ1-5, with D possibly being TRBD1 (6 bases). CDR1 is SEHNR and CDR2 is FQNEAQ in the germline V gene (reference sequence). The CDR3 consists of 16 residues. The V gene lost 3 bases and the J gene lost 4 bases, with 16 bases spanning the gap. The CDR3 spells CASSLTNRVENQPQHF. The CDR3 nucleotides read TGTGCCAGCAGCTTGACCAACAGGGTAGAGAATCAGCCCCAGCATTTT.

Ten or more counts support this clonotype. The rearrangement joins TRBV27 to TRBJ1-1; D not certain. Trimming cost V 2 bases and J 3 bases, with 7 bases left between them. CDR1 MNHEY and CDR2 SMNVEV come from the germline V gene (reference sequence). The CDR3 runs 13 residues. CDR3 DNA sequence: TGTGCCAGCAGTTTAGAGGTTTACACTGAAGCTTTCTTT. Amino acid sequence: CASSLEVYTEAFF.

This clonotype was counted a few times. The chain combines TRBV7-9 with TRBJ1-3; 8 positions agree with TRBD1. Trimming took 4 bases from V and 0 from J; bases not matched to a gene: 8. CDR3 length: 17 residues. Germline CDR1 reads SEHNR; CDR2 reads FQNEAQ (reference sequence). The CDR3: CASSWPGGLPSGNTIYF. The CDR3, as DNA: TGTGCCAGCAGCTGGCCAGGGGGCCTCCCCTCTGGAAACACCATATATTTT.

This clonotype was picked up a small number of times. The V and J genes are TRBV12-3 or TRBV12-4 and TRBJ1-2; TRBD1 is a possible D gene (5 bases). The CDR3 is 11 residues long. The V gene lost 4 bases and the J gene lost 10 bases, with 10 bases spanning the gap. The CDR3 DNA sequence: TGTGCCAGCAGTTCCGGGGGGGTCTACACCTTC. Its protein product is CASSSGGVYTF.

V usage is TRBV12-2 and J usage is TRBJ2-6; the DNA was not compared with TRBD1, the D call given in the table. TRBV12-2 is recorded as a pseudogene. The length of the CDR3 is 22 residues. CDR3 in DNA: TGTGCAAGTCGCTTAGGTGCTTCAATTGCCGGGACAGGGGAAGCTGGGGCCAACGTCCTGACTTTC. Its protein product is CASRLGASIAGTGEAGANVLTF.

V is TRBV27 and J is TRBJ2-7; D call uncertain. The CDR3 is made up of 13 amino acids. Germline V gene data show CDR1 as MNHEY and CDR2 as SMNVEV (reference sequence). The V and J ends lost 5 bases and 3 bases respectively, with 11 bases between them. The CDR3 sequence: CASSPSTGYEQYF. The CDR3 DNA is TGTGCCAGCAGTCCATCCACCGGCTACGAGCAGTACTTC.

In this sample, this clonotype turned up many times. The chain combines TRBV5-5 with TRBJ2-5; the D is unclear. V gave up 0 bases and J gave up 4 bases, with 4 bases separating them. The CDR3 length is 12 residues. Germline V lookup: CDR1 SGHKS, CDR2 YYEKEE (reference sequence). CDR3 in amino acids: CASSLVSETQYF. The CDR3 DNA follows: TGTGCCAGCAGCTTGGTTTCAGAGACCCAGTACTTC.

The rearrangement links TRBV7-9 to TRBJ2-1; 7 nucleotides line up with TRBD1. The CDR3 totals 12 residues. Losses at the gene ends were 7 bases for V and 5 bases for J; bases not matched to a gene: 2. Germline loops: CDR1 SEHNR, CDR2 FQNEAQ (reference sequence). The CDR3 region has the DNA TGTGCCAGCACCAGGGGGAACAATGAGCAGTTCTTC. Protein sequence: CASTRGNNEQFF. Supplemented by reference TRBV7-9 and TRBJ2-1, the full variable domain reads DTGVSQNPRHKITKRGQNVTFRCDPISEHNRLYWYRQTLGQGPEFLTYFQNEAQLEKSRLLSDRFSAERPKGSFSTLEIQRTEQGDSAMYLCASTRGNNEQFFGPGTRLTVL.

The table lists this clonotype with a few counts. The V gene is TRBV20-1, the J gene TRBJ2-1; 11 positions match TRBD2. This CDR3 has 16 amino acids. Per the germline V gene, CDR1 is DFQATT and CDR2 is SNEGSKA (reference sequence). V was clipped by 6 bases and J by 9 bases; unmatched bases: 16. The CDR3 region is CSALALAGAPRSEQFF. For the CDR3, the DNA is TGCAGTGCACTGGCACTAGCGGGGGCCCCGAGGAGTGAGCAGTTCTTC.

This clonotype has just a few counts. The chain combines TRBV7-2 with TRBJ2-3, with 11 bases matching TRBD1. V lost 5 bases to trimming and J lost 4 bases; unmatched junction nucleotides: 8. The CDR3 length is 16 residues. Germline CDR1 SGHTA, CDR2 FQGNSA. The CDR3 reads CASSPHPGQGADTQYF. The CDR3, as DNA: TGTGCCAGCAGCCCCCACCCGGGACAGGGGGCAGATACGCAGTATTTT.

This clonotype was picked up many times. The chain uses TRBV7-2 and TRBJ2-3; the D gene is possibly TRBD1 (5 bases). From germline, CDR1 is SGHTA and CDR2 FQGNSA. CDR3 length equals 14 residues. V shed 1 base and J shed 3 bases, with 8 bases lying between them. In DNA, the CDR3 is TGTGCCAGCAGCTTAGTTGGGGCGACAGATACGCAGTATTTT. Amino acids: CASSLVGATDTQYF.

This clonotype is labeled as medium-sized. V is TRBV3-1 and J is TRBJ2-1; maybe TRBD1 (5 bases). The CDR3 has 16 residues. V was cut by 4 bases and J by 4 bases, with 17 bases left in between. In germline, CDR1 is LGHDT, CDR2 YNNKEL (reference sequence). The CDR3 here is CASSPSDTSFYNEQFF. The CDR3 DNA is TGTGCCAGCAGCCCCTCGGACACCAGCTTTTACAATGAGCAGTTCTTC.

This clonotype was counted many times. The V and J genes are TRBV4-1 and TRBJ1-1; a possible D gene is TRBD1 (5 bases). The CDR3 length is 13 residues. Germline CDR1 is MGHRA and CDR2 is YSYEKL. V lost 7 bases and J lost 3, with 12 bases in between. The CDR3 loop is CASKDGADTEAFF. Here the CDR3 DNA reads TGCGCCAGCAAAGACGGGGCCGACACTGAAGCTTTCTTT.

V usage is TRBV7-9 and J usage is TRBJ2-7; TRBD1 aligns across 8 bases. The germline gives CDR1 SEHNR, CDR2 FQNEAQ (reference sequence). V shed 3 bases and J 5 bases; nucleotides not matched to a gene: 3. The CDR3 is 13 amino acids. CDR3 DNA: TGTGCCAGCAGCTTGGCGACAGGGGACGAGCAGTACTTC. Encoded protein: CASSLATGDEQYF.

This clonotype was picked up many times. This chain uses TRBV6-2 or TRBV6-3 with TRBJ2-1, with 8 bases identical to TRBD1. CDR1 and CDR2 (germline): MNHEY, SVGEGT. The length of the CDR3 is 13 residues. After removal of 11 bases from V and 4 bases from J, the junction contained 7 bases not matched to a gene. The CDR3 is CAAAGQGYNEQFF. The CDR3 nucleotides read TGTGCCGCTGCCGGACAGGGTTACAATGAGCAGTTCTTC.

In its sample, this clonotype was seen a few times. This rearrangement joins TRBV20-1 to TRBJ1-5; D unresolved. With 7 bases removed from V and 2 bases from J, the gap between germline ends came to 12 bases. The CDR3 is 13 residues long. The germline V gene has CDR1 DFQATT and CDR2 SNEGSKA (reference sequence). CDR3: CSVATGGNQPQHF. DNA of the CDR3: TGCAGTGTGGCCACTGGGGGCAATCAGCCCCAGCATTTT.

The V gene is TRBV7-8, the J gene TRBJ2-2; weak D call: TRBD2 (7 bases). Germline V lookup: CDR1 SGHVS, CDR2 FQNEAQ. This CDR3 has 14 residues. The V gene lost 3 bases and the J gene lost 4 bases, with 9 bases spanning the gap. CDR3 amino acids: CASSFGGPTGELFF. CDR3 bases: TGTGCCAGCAGCTTCGGGGGGCCCACCGGGGAGCTGTTTTTT.